Sequencing of this T cell receptor (beta chain) was carried out in a study of cytomegalovirus exposure and HLA in healthy donors. Study conclusions and caveats: DRB1 showed the most TCR associations and HLA-C the fewest in a later analysis, as rates varied by HLA locus.

Turning to this clone: No antigen is known for it.

The PCR was carried out with 60 Vbeta primers and 13 Jbeta primers. Clones were sequenced by immunoSEQ multiplex PCR, and TCRdb holds only the in-frame ones, with some missing. The sample holds roughly 200,000 clones; roughly 87% are singletons and the top ten take under 1.2%. Healthy individuals who donated bone marrow served as the donors. Sequences were obtained from PBMCs. The receptor comes from a boy between 2 and 10 years old in good health and CMV-seronegative.

The CDR3 DNA reads TGTGCCAGCAGTTTATTCGCTAGCGGGGGGGGCGGGGAGCTGTTTTTT. It is translated as CASSLFASGGGGELFF. The chain combines TRBV27 with TRBJ2-2, with 12 nucleotides matching TRBD2. The CDR3 consists of 16 residues. V trimming: 1 base; J trimming: 7 bases; junction bases outside the gene matches: 4. The germline gives CDR1 MNHEY, CDR2 SMNVEV (reference sequence).